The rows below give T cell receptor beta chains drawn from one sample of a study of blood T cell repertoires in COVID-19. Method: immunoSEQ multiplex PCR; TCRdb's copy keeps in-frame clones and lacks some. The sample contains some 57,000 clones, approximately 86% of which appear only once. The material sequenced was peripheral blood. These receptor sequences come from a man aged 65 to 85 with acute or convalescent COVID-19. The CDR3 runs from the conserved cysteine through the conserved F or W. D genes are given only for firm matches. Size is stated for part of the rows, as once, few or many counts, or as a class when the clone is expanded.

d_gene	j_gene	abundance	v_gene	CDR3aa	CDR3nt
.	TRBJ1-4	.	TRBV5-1	CASSLGWGLETNEKLFF	TGCGCCAGCAGCTTGGGCTGGGGGCTTGAGACTAATGAAAAACTGTTTTTT
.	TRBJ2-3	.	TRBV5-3	CARAIIGITDTQYF	TGTGCCAGAGCCATAATTGGCATAACAGATACGCAGTATTTT
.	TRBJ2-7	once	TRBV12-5	CASGVDSNEQYF	TGTGCTAGTGGTGTTGACTCGAACGAGCAGTACTTC
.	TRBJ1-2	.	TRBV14	CASSQESRIGGYTF	TGTGCCAGCAGCCAAGAATCCAGGATTGGCGGCTACACCTTC
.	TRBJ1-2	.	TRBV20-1	CSASGDSRHGYTF	TGCAGTGCTAGTGGGGACTCCCGCCATGGCTACACCTTC
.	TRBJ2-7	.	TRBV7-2	CASSIDRMGAYEQYF	TGTGCCAGCAGCATCGACAGGATGGGGGCTTACGAGCAGTACTTC
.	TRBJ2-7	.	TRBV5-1	CASSLEQVSYEQYF	TGCGCCAGCAGCTTGGAACAGGTATCCTACGAGCAGTACTTC
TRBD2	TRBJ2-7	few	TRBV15	CATSRGLRTSGRREQYF	TGTGCCACCAGCAGAGGTTTACGGACTAGCGGGAGGCGCGAGCAGTACTTC
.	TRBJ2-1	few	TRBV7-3	CASSLTSGVYNEQFF	TGTGCCAGCAGCTTAACTAGCGGAGTCTACAATGAGCAGTTCTTC
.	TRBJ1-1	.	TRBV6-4	CASSSQGNTEAFF	TGTGCCAGCAGTTCTCAGGGGAACACTGAAGCTTTCTTT
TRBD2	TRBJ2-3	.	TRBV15	CATSRGGSGADTQYF	TGTGCCACCAGCAGAGGGGGGAGCGGGGCAGATACGCAGTATTTT
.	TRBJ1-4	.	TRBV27	CASSFWDKREKLFF	TGTGCCAGCAGTTTTTGGGACAAGCGTGAAAAACTGTTTTTT
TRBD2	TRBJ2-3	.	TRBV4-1	CASSPSGASTDTQYF	TGCGCCAGCAGCCCTAGCGGGGCCAGCACAGATACGCAGTATTTT
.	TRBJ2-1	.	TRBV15	CATSRGLYRNEQFF	TGTGCCACCAGCAGAGGACTATACCGCAATGAGCAGTTCTTC
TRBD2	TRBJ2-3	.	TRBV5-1	CASSLGAREGTDTQYF	TGCGCCAGCAGCTTGGGCGCGCGGGAGGGCACAGATACGCAGTATTTT
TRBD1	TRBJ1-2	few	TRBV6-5	CASRKGQGSAYGYTF	TGTGCCAGCAGGAAGGGACAGGGGAGCGCCTATGGCTACACCTTC
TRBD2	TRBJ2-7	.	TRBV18	CASSRFAPREGQSYEQYF	TGTGCCAGCTCACGGTTCGCGCCGCGGGAGGGGCAATCCTACGAGCAGTACTTC
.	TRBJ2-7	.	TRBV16	CASRTTRARAASYEQYF	TGTGCCAGCAGAACGACTCGGGCGAGGGCCGCATCCTACGAGCAGTACTTC
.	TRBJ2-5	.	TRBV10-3	CAITGDLGTQYF	TGTGCCATCACCGGGGATTTGGGGACCCAGTACTTC
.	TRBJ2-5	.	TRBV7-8	CASSPQETQYF	TGTGCCAGCAGCCCGCAAGAGACCCAGTACTTC
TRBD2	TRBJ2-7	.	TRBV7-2	CASSSTSGTRSYF	TGTGCCAGCAGCTCTACCTCCGGGACTAGGTCGTACTTC
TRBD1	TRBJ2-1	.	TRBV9	CASSILGQGNNEQFF	TGTGCCAGCAGCATTTTGGGACAGGGGAACAATGAGCAGTTCTTC